The present T cell receptor (beta chain) was sequenced within a study of radiation and T cells in renal cell carcinoma. Study conclusions and caveats: Without pretreatment biopsies, baseline tumor clonotype presence was undetermined. From baseline, blood top tumor clonotypes peaked at 2 weeks post-radiation.

Germline loops: CDR1 SGHDT, CDR2 YYEEEE. This CDR3 has 14 amino acids. V trimming: 4 bases; J trimming: 4 bases; junction bases outside the gene matches: 6. Stated time point: baseline pretreatment blood. Treatment in this sample: 15 Gy SBRT to primary tumor, nephrectomy 4 weeks later. The repertoire was sequenced with immunoSEQ multiplex PCR; TCRdb's copy has only in-frame clones and lacks some. Of about 140,000 clones in the sample, approximately 87% were seen once. To note about this clone: Its target is unknown.

This TCR was recovered from a woman aged 50 to 60 with renal cell carcinoma. Sequenced here: blood, sampled from a patient whose treatment included radiotherapy and nephrectomy. The chain links TRBV5-6 to TRBJ2-5, with 8 bases matching TRBD1. The CDR3 here is CASSLDRGGETQYF. CDR3 coding DNA: TGTGCCAGCAGCCTAGACAGGGGCGGAGAGACCCAGTACTTC.